This TCR beta chain emerged from a study of blood T cell repertoires in COVID-19. Across the whole study: The origin of the acute and convalescent COVID-19 samples was the United States, Italy and Spain. PBMCs, B-cell-depleted T cells, or T cells provided the cDNA or gDNA that made up the material.

Only in-frame clones appear in the TCRdb table, and some are missing; sequencing was by immunoSEQ multiplex PCR. The sample lists 270,000 or so clones; 84% were seen once. The V end was cut by 1 base, the J end by 4 bases, with 13 bases between. The CDR3 covers 15 residues. CDR1 is LGHNA, CDR2 YNFKEQ, per germline. The TCR was taken from a human donor in a cohort sampled during active COVID-19. The chain couples TRBV4-2 to TRBJ1-2; D is uncertain. Sequences were obtained from peripheral blood. CDR3 amino acids: CASSQGLAVTYGYTF. CDR3 coding DNA: TGTGCCAGCAGCCAAGGATTGGCGGTAACCTATGGCTACACCTTC.